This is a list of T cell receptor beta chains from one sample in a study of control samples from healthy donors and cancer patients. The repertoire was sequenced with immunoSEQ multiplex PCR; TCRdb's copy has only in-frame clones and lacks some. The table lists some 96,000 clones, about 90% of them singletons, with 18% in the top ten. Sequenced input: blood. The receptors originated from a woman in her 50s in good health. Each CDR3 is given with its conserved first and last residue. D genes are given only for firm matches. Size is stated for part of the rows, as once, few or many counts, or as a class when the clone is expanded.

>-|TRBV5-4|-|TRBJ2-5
CASSPGQIQETQYF
TGTGCCAGCAGCCCCGGACAGATCCAAGAGACCCAGTACTTC
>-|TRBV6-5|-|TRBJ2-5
CASRSGVETQYF
TGTGCCAGCAGGTCCGGGGTGGAGACCCAGTACTTC
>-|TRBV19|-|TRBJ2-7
CASSSAWDRAYEQYF
TGTGCCAGTAGCTCAGCGTGGGACCGAGCCTACGAGCAGTACTTC
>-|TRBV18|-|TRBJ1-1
CASSPLDSYYTEAFF
TGTGCCAGCTCACCGCTAGACAGCTACTACACTGAAGCTTTCTTT
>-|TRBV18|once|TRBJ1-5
CASSPGGGNQPQHF
TGTGCCAGCTCACCAGGGGGGGGGAATCAGCCCCAGCATTTT
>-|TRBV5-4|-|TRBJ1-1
CASSLNGASLNTEAFF
TGTGCCAGCAGCTTGAATGGTGCTTCCCTGAACACTGAAGCTTTCTTT
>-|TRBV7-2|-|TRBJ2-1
CASSLESGTLSYNEQFF
TGTGCCAGCAGCTTAGAATCCGGGACTCTTTCCTACAATGAGCAGTTCTTC
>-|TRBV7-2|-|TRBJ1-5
CASSPLGSNQPQHF
TGTGCCAGCAGTCCCTTGGGGAGCAATCAGCCCCAGCATTTT
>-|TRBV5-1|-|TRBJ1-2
CASSGNRIHGYTF
TGCGCCAGCAGTGGAAATAGAATCCATGGCTACACCTTC
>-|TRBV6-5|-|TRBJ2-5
CASSYSPRETQYF
TGTGCCAGCAGTTACTCACCCAGAGAGACCCAGTACTTC
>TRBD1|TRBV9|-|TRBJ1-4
CASSVVPTGGREKLFF
TGTGCCAGCAGCGTAGTGCCGACAGGGGGCAGAGAAAAACTGTTTTTT
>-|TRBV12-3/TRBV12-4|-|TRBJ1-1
CASSYSAAEAFF
TGTGCCAGCAGTTATAGTGCCGCTGAAGCTTTCTTT
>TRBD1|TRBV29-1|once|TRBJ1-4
CSVREQGSRDSLNEKLFF
TGCAGCGTCAGGGAGCAAGGAAGCCGGGACAGCCTTAATGAAAAACTGTTTTTT
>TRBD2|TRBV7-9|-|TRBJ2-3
CASSSGLADTDTQYF
TGTGCCAGCAGCTCTGGACTAGCGGACACAGATACGCAGTATTTT
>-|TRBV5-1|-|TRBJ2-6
CASSLLVAGANVLTF
TGCGCCAGCAGCTTGCTAGTGGCTGGGGCCAACGTCCTGACTTTC
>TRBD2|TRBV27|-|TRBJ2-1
CASRTGTSGRTNEQFF
TGTGCCAGCAGGACCGGGACTAGCGGGAGGACCAATGAGCAGTTCTTC
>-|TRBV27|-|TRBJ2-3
CASSSRARTDTQYF
TGTGCCAGCAGTTCCCGTGCCCGCACAGATACGCAGTATTTT
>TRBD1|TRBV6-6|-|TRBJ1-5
CASTQTGNGAQHF
TGTGCCAGCACTCAGACAGGGAACGGCGCCCAGCATTTT
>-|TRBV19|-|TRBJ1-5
CASSDLTYQPQHF
TGTGCCAGTAGTGACCTTACCTATCAGCCCCAGCATTTT
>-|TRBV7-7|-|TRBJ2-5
CASSLVGQTETQYF
TGTGCCAGCAGCTTAGTGGGGCAGACAGAGACCCAGTACTTC
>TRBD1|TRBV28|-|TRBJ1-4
CASCVLGQGYEKLFF
TGTGCCAGCTGCGTTCTCGGACAGGGCTATGAAAAACTGTTTTTT
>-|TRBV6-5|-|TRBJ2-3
CASSYLDTQYF
TGTGCCAGCAGTTACCTAGATACGCAGTATTTT
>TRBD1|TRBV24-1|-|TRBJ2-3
CATSAPGQGAARDTQYF
TGTGCCACCAGTGCCCCGGGACAGGGGGCCGCAAGAGATACGCAGTATTTT
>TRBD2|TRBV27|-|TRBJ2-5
CASYPSGSGETQYF
TGTGCCAGCTACCCAAGCGGGAGCGGAGAGACCCAGTACTTC
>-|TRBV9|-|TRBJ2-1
CASSARAGEQFF
TGTGCCAGCAGCGCTCGGGCGGGTGAGCAGTTCTTC
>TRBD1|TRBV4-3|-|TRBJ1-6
CASSLGTGGEYNSPLHF
TGCGCCAGCAGCCTAGGGACAGGGGGCGAGTATAATTCACCCCTCCACTTT
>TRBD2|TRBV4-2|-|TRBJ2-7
CASSQDESSGTYEQYF
TGTGCCAGCAGCCAAGATGAGTCTAGCGGAACCTACGAGCAGTACTTC
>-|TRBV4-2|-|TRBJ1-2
CASSQELGAYGYTF
TGTGCCAGCAGCCAAGAGCTTGGGGCCTATGGCTACACCTTC
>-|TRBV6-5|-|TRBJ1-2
CASSYNMGGNYGYTF
TGTGCCAGCAGTTACAATATGGGAGGGAACTATGGCTACACCTTC
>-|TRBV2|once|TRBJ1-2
CASSEWTDLYGYTF
TGTGCCAGCAGCGAGTGGACGGACCTCTATGGCTACACCTTC
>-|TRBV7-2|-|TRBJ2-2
CASRNTGELFF
TGTGCCAGCAGGAACACCGGGGAGCTGTTTTTT
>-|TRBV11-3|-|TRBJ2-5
CASSEDGIETQYF
TGTGCCAGCAGCGAGGATGGGATAGAGACCCAGTACTTC
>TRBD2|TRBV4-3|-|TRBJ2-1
CASSQPSGAPDEQFF
TGCGCCAGCAGCCAACCAAGCGGGGCGCCGGATGAGCAGTTCTTC
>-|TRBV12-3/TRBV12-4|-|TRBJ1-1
CASSRLTNTEAFF
TGTGCCAGCAGTCGACTGACGAACACTGAAGCTTTCTTT
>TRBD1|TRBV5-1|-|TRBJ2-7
CASSRRWTGSAHEQYF
TGCGCCAGCAGCCGCCGATGGACAGGGTCCGCCCACGAGCAGTACTTC
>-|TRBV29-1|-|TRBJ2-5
CSVDVGTPLRETQYF
TGCAGCGTTGATGTAGGCACCCCCTTGCGTGAGACCCAGTACTTC
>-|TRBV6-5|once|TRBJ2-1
CASSYGYEQFF
TGTGCCAGCAGTTACGGCTATGAGCAGTTCTTC
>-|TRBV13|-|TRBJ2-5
CASSASGLETQYF
TGTGCCAGCAGCGCCAGCGGTTTAGAGACCCAGTACTTC
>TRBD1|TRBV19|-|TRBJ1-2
CASSLTGYGANGYTF
TGTGCCAGTAGTCTGACAGGGTATGGAGCTAATGGCTACACCTTC
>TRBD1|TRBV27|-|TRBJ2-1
CASSSPGQGFVNEQFF
TGTGCCAGCAGTTCCCCGGGACAGGGGTTTGTCAATGAGCAGTTCTTC
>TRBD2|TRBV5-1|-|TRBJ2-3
CASSLSPAGDTDTQYF
TGCGCCAGCAGCTTGAGTCCAGCGGGGGACACAGATACGCAGTATTTT
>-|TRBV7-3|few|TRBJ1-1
CASSQGRNTEAFF
TGTGCCAGCAGCCAGGGACGGAACACTGAAGCTTTCTTT